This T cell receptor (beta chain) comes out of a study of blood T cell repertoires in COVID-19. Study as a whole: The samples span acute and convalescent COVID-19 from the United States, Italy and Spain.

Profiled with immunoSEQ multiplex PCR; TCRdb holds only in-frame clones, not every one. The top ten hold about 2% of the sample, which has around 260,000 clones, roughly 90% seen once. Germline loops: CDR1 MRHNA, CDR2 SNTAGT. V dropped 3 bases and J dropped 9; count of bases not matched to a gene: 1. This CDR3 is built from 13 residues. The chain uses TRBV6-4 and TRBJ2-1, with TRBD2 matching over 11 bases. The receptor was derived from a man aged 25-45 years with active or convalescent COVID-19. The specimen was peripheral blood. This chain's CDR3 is CASSDLAGGEQFF. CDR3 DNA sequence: TGTGCCAGCAGTGATCTAGCGGGGGGTGAGCAGTTCTTC.